This is a list of T cell receptor beta chains from one sample in a study of shared clonotypes between healthy human individuals. TCRdb's table, derived via immunoSEQ multiplex PCR, lists solely in-frame clones and lacks some. The table lists around 1.9 million clones, about 93% of them singletons. Sequences were obtained from naive CD8+ T cells from PBMCs. These receptors were taken from a man aged 18 to 30 in good health. Some clones in this sample may be carry-over from other donors' samples. Both conserved end residues are trimmed from each CDR3.

TRBJ2-1 | TRBV5-4 | ASSLLRGHNEQF
TRBJ1-1 | TRBV9 | ASSGGQGGTEAF
TRBJ1-1 | TRBV5-5 | ASSLDVNTEAF
TRBJ2-3 | TRBV5-1 | ASDLRGTDTQY
TRBJ2-1 | TRBV10-2 | ASTRHSYNEQF
TRBJ2-4 | TRBV7-9 | ASSPPGTGTIQY
TRBJ2-2 | TRBV29-1 | SVVTSNTGELF
TRBJ2-7 | TRBV6-6 | ASRGGTGYEQY
TRBJ1-1 | TRBV7-9 | ASSLEYLDTEAF
TRBJ1-2 | TRBV10-3 | AISDEGNYGYT
TRBJ1-5 | TRBV19 | ASSVQGGLTNQPQH
TRBJ2-5 | TRBV9 | ASSVAASGRAGETQY
TRBJ2-1 | TRBV7-2 | ASSLWDRHNEQF
TRBJ2-5 | TRBV4-1 | ASSPVGTSGDGYQETQY
TRBJ2-1 | TRBV6-5 | ASSPFGSGQQF
TRBJ2-7 | TRBV4-1 | ASSQGGFSYEQY
TRBJ2-7 | TRBV29-1 | SVGEGQYDEQY